Sequencing of this TCR beta chain was carried out in a study of neoadjuvant anti-PD-1 for oral cavity cancer. The table came from immunoSEQ multiplex PCR; TCRdb's copy has only in-frame clones and leaves some out. The table includes about 37,000 clones, around 40% detected once. As to time point: after neoadjuvant nivolumab, at surgical resection. V gave up 3 bases and J gave up 8 bases; unmatched junction bases: 8. CDR1 and CDR2 (germline): SEHNR, FQNEAQ (reference sequence). The CDR3 loop spans 15 amino acids. Sample: tumor tissue, taken after nivolumab (anti-PD-1) treatment. The chain has TRBV7-9 and TRBJ2-1; TRBD2 aligns across 9 bases. The sequence derives from a person aged 35 to 85 with oral cavity squamous cell carcinoma. CDR3 amino acids: CASSFQAGGDDEQFF. CDR3 nucleotide sequence: TGTGCCAGCAGCTTCCAAGCGGGAGGAGATGATGAGCAGTTCTTC.